One sample yielded the 21 T cell receptor beta chains listed below, sequenced in a study of patients and donors after allogeneic stem cell transplantation. TCRdb recomputed calls from the RT-PCR reads with MiXCR, one row per CDR3 protein. The repertoire has hundreds of thousands of distinct CDR3 sequences, about 38% of them found once; the top ten carry around 10%. The sample taken for sequencing was blood, either unsorted or a sorted T cell fraction (not recorded which). These receptors were obtained from a human donor who was either an allogeneic HSCT recipient or a stem cell or donor lymphocyte infusion donor (not recorded which). It is not recorded whose cells these are; they may come from a transplant donor.

The rearrangement joins TRBV15 to TRBJ2-1; TRBD1 aligns across 10 bases. Germline V gene data show CDR1 as LNHNV and CDR2 as YYDKDF (reference sequence). The CDR3 sequence is 15 residues long. V lost 8 bases and J lost 7; bases outside the gene matches: 11. CDR3 nucleotides: TGTGCCACCGGAATATCTGACAGGGGGCGGAATGAGCAGTTCTTC. Its translation: CATGISDRGRNEQFF.

The chain links TRBV5-1 to TRBJ2-2; D gene uncertain. This CDR3 spans 15 amino acids. V was trimmed by 1 base and J by 4 bases, leaving 11 bases between them. Germline V gene lookup returns CDR1 SGHRS and CDR2 YFSETQ. CDR3 coding DNA: TGCGCCAGCAGCTTGAGCCCAGGTGTCACCGGGGAGCTGTTTTTT. Its translation is CASSLSPGVTGELFF.

This clonotype came up a few times. This chain uses TRBV6-5 with TRBJ1-2, with D hard to call. Trimming shortened V by 5 bases and J by 4 bases, and 14 bases separated the two germline ends. The CDR3 totals 14 residues. The V gene's germline CDR1 is MNHEY and CDR2 SVGAGI. In DNA, the CDR3 is TGTGCCAGCAGTACCTTGGCAGGCTCCTATGGCTACACCTTC. It is translated as CASSTLAGSYGYTF.

Only one count was recorded for this clonotype. The rearrangement links TRBV6-1 to TRBJ1-1; 7 positions agree with TRBD1. CDR3 length: 14 residues. Looked up from germline, CDR1 is MNHNS and CDR2 is SASEGT. Trimming cost V 4 bases and J 4 bases; bases outside gene matches: 6. The chain's CDR3 is CASSGHRGSTEAFF. In nucleotides, the CDR3 is TGTGCCAGCAGTGGACACAGGGGATCCACTGAAGCTTTCTTT.

This chain uses TRBV7-3 with TRBJ2-7; D could derive from TRBD1 or TRBD2 (6 bases each). Germline V gene lookup returns CDR1 SGHTA and CDR2 FQGTGA. The CDR3 sequence is 14 residues long. Trimming took 3 bases from V and 2 from J, leaving 11 bases between them. Written as DNA, the CDR3 is TGTGCCAGCAGCTTGGGGGGCCCCCCCTACGAGCAGTACTTC. This translates into CASSLGGPPYEQYF.

The chain links TRBV5-1 to TRBJ1-1; a possible D gene is TRBD1 (5 bases). The germline CDR1 and CDR2 sequences are SGHRS and YFSETQ. CDR3 length: 14 residues. Between the trimmed V and J ends, which lost 0 bases and 6 bases, there was a span of 12 bases. CDR3 sequence reads: CASSLVDGGSEAFF. CDR3 bases: TGCGCCAGCAGCTTGGTAGACGGGGGGTCTGAAGCTTTCTTT.

This clonotype appeared a few times. CDR3 coding DNA: TGTGCCAGCAGCCAACCGGTACAGGGCCCCAACACTGAAGCTTTCTTT. Amino acids: CASSQPVQGPNTEAFF. The chain employs TRBV5-4 and TRBJ1-1; possible D gene TRBD1, 6 bases. Germline CDR1 is SGHNT and CDR2 is YYREEE (reference sequence). The CDR3 totals 16 residues. V was trimmed by 4 bases and J by 2 bases, leaving 18 bases between them.

J is TRBJ2-7 and V is TRBV6-1, with 7 bases that match TRBD1. The V and J ends lost 11 bases and 5 bases, in that order; junction bases with no gene match: 12. CDR1 and CDR2 (germline): MNHNS, SASEGT. The CDR3 runs to 13 residues. In DNA form, the CDR3 reads TGTGCCGGAAAGGGGGCCCTTAACAACGAGCAGTACTTC. It yields the protein CAGKGALNNEQYF.

The CDR3 DNA sequence: TGTGCCAGCAGTCACCCGGACAGAGCCCACGAGCAGTACTTC. Translated, it gives CASSHPDRAHEQYF. This chain links TRBV12-3 or TRBV12-4 with TRBJ2-7; TRBD1 is a possible D gene (6 bases). The CDR3 has 14 residues. Trimming stripped 5 bases from V and 5 bases from J, with 16 bases between.

V gene TRBV6-5 combines with J gene TRBJ2-7, with D perhaps matching TRBD1 or TRBD2 (7 bases each). Germline V gene data show CDR1 as MNHEY and CDR2 as SVGAGI. Trimming shortened V by 8 bases and J by 2 bases, and 16 bases separated the two germline ends. The CDR3 length is 14 residues. CDR3: CASPPGGGPYEQYF. The DNA for the CDR3 is TGTGCCAGCCCTCCAGGGGGGGGGCCCTACGAGCAGTACTTC.

This clonotype was observed a handful of times. This chain uses TRBV12-3 or TRBV12-4 with TRBJ1-6; D gene uncertain. The CDR3 length is 15 residues. Trimming removed 2 bases from V and 3 bases from J, with 8 bases in between. As DNA, the CDR3 is TGTGCCAGCAGTTTACTGGGCATCTATAATTCACCCCTCCACTTT. Its protein is CASSLLGIYNSPLHF.

The chain joins TRBV12-3 or TRBV12-4 to TRBJ1-3; D remains unclear. The CDR3 sequence is 13 residues long. Trimming took 5 bases from V and 7 from J, leaving 12 bases between them. The CDR3 loop reads CASSPIIWNTIYF. The CDR3 region has the DNA TGTGCCAGCAGTCCAATAATTTGGAACACCATATATTTT.

This chain links TRBV20-1 with TRBJ1-5; 8 nucleotides align to TRBD1. After removal of 0 bases from V and 7 bases from J, the junction contained 8 bases not matched to a gene. This CDR3 is built from 15 residues. The germline V gene has CDR1 DFQATT and CDR2 SNEGSKA (reference sequence). CDR3 amino acids: CSARDPGQGGQPQHF. The CDR3 DNA reads TGCAGTGCTAGAGATCCAGGACAGGGAGGCCAGCCCCAGCATTTT.

This rearrangement joins TRBV9 to TRBJ2-2; 7 bases align to TRBD2. Germline-derived CDR1 and CDR2 are SGDLS and YYNGEE. J was trimmed by 3 bases and V by 2 bases; bases with no gene match: 4. The CDR3 has 15 residues. CDR3 DNA: TGTGCCAGCAGCGTGTGGGACTATGACACCGGGGAGCTGTTTTTT. Protein sequence: CASSVWDYDTGELFF.

This clonotype has a single count. The rearrangement joins TRBV9 to TRBJ2-3, with 7 bases matching TRBD1. This CDR3 is built from 15 residues. Trimming removed 3 bases from V and 2 bases from J; junction bases left unmatched: 6. CDR1 and CDR2 from the germline V gene are SGDLS and YYNGEE. The CDR3 bases are TGTGCCAGCAGCGCGACAGGGACCCTCACAGATACGCAGTATTTT. This sequence encodes CASSATGTLTDTQYF.

V and J are TRBV12-3 or TRBV12-4 and TRBJ1-6, with D perhaps matching TRBD1 (6 bases). V lost 8 bases and J lost 10, with 18 bases in between. The CDR3 sequence is 14 residues long. The CDR3, as DNA: TGTGCCAGCGGGGGGCCGGGTTTGGGATCACCCCTCCACTTT. Protein product: CASGGPGLGSPLHF.

About this clonotype: The junction does not match germline at one end; this may be a read error. The V gene is TRBV4-2, the J gene TRBJ1-5; 8 bases agree with TRBD1. CDR1 LGHNA and CDR2 YNFKEQ come from the germline V gene. This CDR3 spans 15 amino acids. CDR3 region: CASSQTGEGNPPQHF. The CDR3 region has the DNA TGTGCCAGCAGCCAGACAGGGGAAGGCAATCCGCCCCAGCATTTT.

This clonotype turned up a few times. This chain connects TRBV6-2 or TRBV6-3 to TRBJ2-7, with D uncertain. V was pared by 2 bases and J by 1 base, with 9 bases between. The germline CDR1 and CDR2 sequences are MNHEY and SVGEGT. There are 14 residues in the CDR3. The CDR3 loop is CASSYNPGSYEQYF. Here the CDR3 DNA reads TGTGCCAGCAGTTACAATCCCGGTTCCTACGAGCAGTACTTC.

The chain couples TRBV10-3 to TRBJ2-1, with TRBD2 identical over 7 bases. J gave up 6 bases and V 5 bases, and 7 bases lay outside the gene matches. Germline loops: CDR1 ENHRY, CDR2 SYGVKD. The CDR3 totals 14 residues. In DNA, the CDR3 is TGTGCCATCAGTACCCTGGGGGGGTCCAATGAGCAGTTCTTC. Translated, it gives CAISTLGGSNEQFF.

The rearrangement links TRBV12-3 or TRBV12-4 to TRBJ2-5; D tentatively fits TRBD1 or TRBD2 (6 bases each). The CDR3 is made up of 14 amino acids. Trimming cost V 1 base and J 7 bases, with 13 bases left between them. CDR3 loop: CASSLGPGAGTQYF. In nucleotides, the CDR3 is TGTGCCAGCAGTTTAGGCCCGGGGGCCGGGACCCAGTACTTC.

The rearrangement joins TRBV5-1 to TRBJ1-6; D not certain. The CDR3 contains 14 residues. V lost 0 bases, J lost 7 bases, and 8 bases lay in between. The germline V gene has CDR1 SGHRS and CDR2 YFSETQ. CDR3 sequence: CASSLGSENSPLHF. In DNA form, the CDR3 reads TGCGCCAGCAGCTTGGGCTCGGAGAATTCACCCCTCCACTTT.